This T cell receptor beta chain is drawn from a study of identical twins listed by TCRdb under 2016. As for the study more broadly: To test whether fetal clonotypes persist, the study used deep sequencing on TCR alpha and beta repertoires from monozygotic twins, unrelated adults of various ages, and cord blood. To rule out contamination, the twin experiments were replicated at different times with different library preparation protocols. General findings and caveats noted by the study authors: Out-of-frame TCR alpha sharing in monozygotic twins was systematically underestimated by recombination models, whereas sharing between unrelated individuals was in agreement with the recombination models. A weaker excess of twin sharing was found in beta out-of-frame sequences because the signal-to-noise ratio was lowered by fewer shared sequences. Abundant cord blood beta clonotypes had fewer insertions, young adult naive repertoires showed a similar but weaker trend, and memory repertoires showed no such trend. Because the same donors could not be followed over many years, conclusions were based on cross-sectional statistical analysis. Zero-insertion analyses could be partly confounded by invariant T cells such as MAIT and iNKT, though diverse VJ usage argued against such confounding for most clonotypes. Out-of-frame TCR alpha sequences shared between twins showed an excess of low generation-probability sequences compared with coincidental sharing between unrelated individuals.

Every donor in the study was a healthy Caucasian. The twin cohort consisted of three pairs of female monozygotic twins, all aged roughly 18 to 29 years. Positive isolation kits from Invitrogen were used to isolate CD4+ and CD8+ T cell populations. This clonotype was recorded a few times. There is no known antigen for this receptor. Base qualities were left out, and no much larger clone turns up one base away. Libraries were made using 5' RACE. The listed sequencing device is Illumina HiSeq 2000. Template switching introduced a universal primer binding site; the final cDNA contained a unique molecular identifier, enabling accurate counting of TCR cDNA molecules. Specific primers in the conserved constant-segment region were used to synthesize first-strand cDNA for the TCR alpha and beta chains. Each cDNA library was double barcoded, with a SMART-Mk sample barcode plus Illumina barcodes, to control for contamination. TruSeq adapter sequences along with Illumina sample barcodes were introduced in two successive PCR steps. The TCR alpha and beta cDNA libraries were sequenced on the Illumina HiSeq platform using custom primers. The original pipeline was this. Raw reads were processed with MiGEC to extract unique molecular identifiers, and MiXCR was used to determine CDR3 positions. Recombination models were inferred per individual with the repgenHMM and IGoR tools using an EM algorithm. Shared clonotypes were analyzed with the tcR package in R, and sharing was normalized by the product of cloneset sizes. To study raw recombination free of thymic and clonal selection effects, out-of-frame nonproductive sequences were analyzed. TCRdb ran its own pipeline on the public reads, namely fastp trimming at Q25 and MiXCR clone calling, and kept in-frame beta chains. Each record represents a unique CDR3 protein, reported with the most common genes and DNA among its rows. These V and J calls rely on TCRdb rather than the paper's analysis. For this sample the table gives 270,000 or so distinct CDR3 sequences, of which around 8.8% were detected only once. Of the sample, approximately 3% is held by the ten largest clones.

This sample was shared with a second study, whose subject was yellow fever vaccine responses in identical twins. The second study reports: The T cell response to vaccination in identical twins was reported by the authors to appear partly convergent and partly personalized. In identical twins, the study followed T cell clones that responded to the vaccine with precision.

This receptor was taken from a woman under 30 in good health. Sequenced material: CD8+ T cells sorted from blood.

The CDR3 protein: CSARGIQGVSYNEQFF. The DNA is as follows: TGCAGTGCTAGAGGGATACAGGGGGTCTCCTACAATGAGCAGTTCTTC. The chain is made from TRBV20-1 and TRBJ2-1; 8 central nucleotides agree with TRBD1. Germline trimming: 1 base from V, 0 bases from J; junction bases outside gene matches: 5. The CDR3 has 16 amino acids, counting the end cysteine and phenylalanine. Of all the DNA, just the CDR3 is kept, 48 bases in frame from base 1. CDR1 and CDR2 were assigned from the germline V gene (reference sequence) as DFQATT and SNEGSKA.